Below, one T cell receptor beta chain is given with its context. The target antigen is unknown. The sample comes from a study of lymphopenia after photon versus proton radiotherapy. Whole-study results and caveats: A bigger post-nadir fall in TCR diversity correlated inversely with survival time in deceased patients. Photon-treated patients lost naive T cells and TCR diversity; proton-treated stayed stable. Oligoclonal CD8+ Temra expansion after nadir drove photon patients' diversity drop.

TCRdb's copy holds only in-frame clones and misses some; the assay was immunoSEQ multiplex PCR. The sample carries roughly 36,000 clones, under 90% recorded once. V was clipped by 8 bases and J by 3 bases; unmatched bases: 9. CDR1 is GTSNPN and CDR2 is SVGIG in the germline V gene (reference sequence). This CDR3 is 14 amino acids long. Sequenced material: peripheral blood, taken from a patient treated with photon-based radiotherapy. The chain combines TRBV30 with TRBJ2-1; 8 positions match TRBD2. The TCR originated in a woman aged 45-65 years with pancreatic cancer. CDR3 region: CAGKAGASYNEQFF. DNA for the CDR3: TGTGCCGGGAAAGCGGGAGCTAGCTACAATGAGCAGTTCTTC. Using reference TRBV30 and TRBJ2-1 for the parts outside the CDR3, the full variable domain is SQTIHQWPATLVQPVGSPLSLECTVEGTSNPNLYWYRQAAGRGLQLLFYSVGIGQISSEVPQNLSASRPQDRQFILSSKKLLLSDSGFYLCAGKAGASYNEQFFGPGTRLTVL.